This TCR beta chain was documented in a study of blood T cell repertoires in COVID-19. Study at large: In each case, the material was cDNA or gDNA derived from T cells, B-cell-depleted T cells, or PBMCs.

Sequenced by immunoSEQ multiplex PCR; TCRdb stores in-frame clones only, minus some. Among roughly 160,000 clones listed, 88% were seen once. This CDR3 has 14 residues. The V end lost 4 bases, the J end lost 8 bases, and 17 bases lay between the germline ends. The germline V gene encodes CDR1 SEHNR and CDR2 FQNEAQ (reference sequence). Sequencing was done on a sample of peripheral blood. The rearrangement joins TRBV7-9 to TRBJ1-2; D is perhaps TRBD1 (6 bases). The source is a man between 60 and 70 years old with acute or convalescent COVID-19. CDR3 in amino acids: CASSSATGLPGYTF. DNA of the CDR3: TGTGCCAGCAGCTCAGCGACAGGACTCCCCGGCTACACCTTC.